This entry lists 27 T cell receptor beta chains sequenced from one sample in a study of T cell repertoires in cytomegalovirus infection. TCRdb reprocessed the reads with MiXCR, giving one entry per CDR3 protein. The sample lists some 180,000 distinct CDR3 sequences, roughly a fifth seen once, with just under 3% in the top ten. The sequencing input was PBMCs. All receptors come from a human donor in good health (CMV status not recorded). Some clones in this sample may be carry-over from other donors' samples.

The chain uses TRBV6-5 and TRBJ1-6; D gene ambiguous. In germline, CDR1 is MNHEY, CDR2 SVGAGI. The CDR3 runs to 16 residues. V was pared by 6 bases and J by 0 bases, with 12 bases between. The CDR3 DNA is TGTGCCAGCAGCCGCCGTCCCGGCTCCTATAATTCACCCCTCCACTTT. It is translated as CASSRRPGSYNSPLHF.

This clonotype showed up just once. The chain recombines TRBV2 with TRBJ1-3; the D gene is possibly TRBD1 (5 bases). The CDR3 contains 16 residues. V was shortened by 8 bases and J by 2 bases, with 19 bases between the two germline ends. Germline assignment: CDR1 SNHLY and CDR2 FYNNEI. CDR3 sequence reads: CASCPNPQGAGNTIYF. The CDR3 DNA reads as TGTGCCAGCTGCCCCAATCCCCAGGGTGCTGGAAACACCATATATTTT.

The chain uses TRBV7-8 and TRBJ2-7, with no clear D. This CDR3 has 16 residues. V lost 0 bases, J lost 0 bases, and 12 bases lay in between. Germline V lookup: CDR1 SGHVS, CDR2 FQNEAQ. CDR3 protein: CASSLAVNGFSYEQYF. The CDR3 nucleotides are TGTGCCAGCAGCTTAGCTGTCAACGGGTTCTCCTACGAGCAGTACTTC.

This clonotype was recorded a few times. The chain links TRBV12-5 to TRBJ2-7, with D hard to call. There are 12 residues in the CDR3. Trimming removed 7 bases from V and 3 bases from J, with 10 bases in between. The germline CDR1 and CDR2 sequences are LGHNT and FRNRAP. The chain's CDR3 is CASASDGYEQYF. The DNA of the CDR3 is TGTGCTAGTGCTTCGGACGGCTACGAGCAGTACTTC.

This chain connects TRBV5-6 to TRBJ1-1; 9 bases are shared with TRBD1. CDR1 is SGHDT, CDR2 YYEEEE, per germline. The trim removed 4 bases at V and 1 base at J, leaving 14 bases unmatched. The CDR3 length is 18 residues. The CDR3 bases are TGTGCCAGCAGCCTGGGACAGGGATTTATGCCCGAGAACACTGAAGCTTTCTTT. It specifies CASSLGQGFMPENTEAFF.

The gene calls are TRBV20-1 and TRBJ2-2; 8 nucleotides agree with TRBD2. Losses at the gene ends were 6 bases for V and 7 bases for J; bases not matched to a gene: 10. The germline gives CDR1 DFQATT, CDR2 SNEGSKA (reference sequence). The CDR3 is 14 residues long. CDR3 in DNA: TGCAGTGCAATCGGGGGGGGGGCCGGCGGGGAGCTGTTTTTT. Its protein is CSAIGGGAGGELFF.

This clonotype was counted only a few times. The chain combines TRBV29-1 with TRBJ2-3; 8 bases match TRBD2. The CDR3 contains 14 residues. With V trimmed by 8 bases and J by 2 bases, 9 bases remained unmatched. Germline CDR1 is SQVTM and CDR2 is ANQGSEA. The DNA for the CDR3 is TGCAGCCTAAAGGTAGCGGGGTTCACAGATACGCAGTATTTT. It is translated as CSLKVAGFTDTQYF.

In this sample, this clonotype turned up a few times. V is TRBV7-4 and J is TRBJ1-5, with 8 bases that match TRBD1. Trimming took 5 bases from V and 1 from J; bases not matched to a gene: 13. The length of the CDR3 is 18 residues. CDR1 SGHVT and CDR2 SQSDAQ come from the germline V gene. The CDR3 coding sequence is TGTGCCAGCAGCGCGGCGGGACAGGATCGGCGGAGCAATCAGCCCCAGCATTTT. Its protein is CASSAAGQDRRSNQPQHF.

The CDR3 DNA follows: TGCAGCGTTGCGACGACAGGGTCGGCGGAGTTCTCTGAAGCTTTCTTT. Its protein product is CSVATTGSAEFSEAFF. The chain links TRBV29-1 to TRBJ1-1; 7 nucleotides match TRBD1. The CDR3 consists of 16 residues. J lost 6 bases, V lost 4 bases, and 17 bases had no gene match. The V gene's germline CDR1 is SQVTM and CDR2 ANQGSEA.

This clonotype was recorded a few times. The chain carries TRBV2 and TRBJ2-1; perhaps D is TRBD1 or TRBD2 (5 bases each). This CDR3 spans 12 amino acids. V shed 6 bases and J shed 13 bases, with 16 bases lying between them. CDR1 and CDR2 from the germline V gene are SNHLY and FYNNEI. The CDR3 sequence: CASSAGTREQFF. The CDR3 DNA reads TGTGCCAGCAGCGCCGGGACCCGAGAACAGTTCTTC. Using reference TRBV2 and TRBJ2-1 for the parts outside the CDR3, the full variable domain is EPEVTQTPSHQVTQMGQEVILRCVPISNHLYFYWYRQILGQKVEFLVSFYNNEISEKSEIFDDQFSVERPDGSNFTLKIRSTKLEDSAMYFCASSAGTREQFFGPGTRLTVL.

The V gene is TRBV6-5, the J gene TRBJ2-4, with D possibly being TRBD2 (6 bases). Trimming removed 0 bases at V and 5 bases at J, with 14 bases between. The CDR3 has 16 residues. In germline, CDR1 is MNHEY, CDR2 SVGAGI. The CDR3, as DNA: TGTGCCAGCAGTTACTCGACTGCGGGGTTCGAAAACATTCAGTACTTC. Amino acids: CASSYSTAGFENIQYF.

Remarks on this clonotype: The junction departs from the called germline gene at one end, perhaps through a read error. The V gene is TRBV5-1, the J gene TRBJ2-5; 9 nucleotides agree with TRBD1. CDR1 is SGHRS, CDR2 YFSETQ, per germline. CDR3 length equals 16 residues. The CDR3 sequence is CASGLGPGQGVETQYF. CDR3 bases: TGCGCCAGCGGCTTGGGACCGGGACAGGGTGTAGAGACCCAGTACTTC.

This clonotype appeared many times. The V and J genes are TRBV7-8 and TRBJ2-5, with 11 positions matching TRBD2. The germline gives CDR1 SGHVS, CDR2 FQNEAQ. The CDR3 consists of 16 residues. V lost 4 bases, J lost 4 bases, and 8 bases stayed unmatched. The CDR3 sequence is CASSSTLAGGRETQYF. The CDR3 coding sequence is TGTGCCAGCAGCTCGACTCTAGCGGGAGGACGAGAGACCCAGTACTTC.

This clonotype appeared many times. This chain connects TRBV7-8 to TRBJ1-1; 8 bases align to TRBD1. CDR1 is SGHVS and CDR2 is FQNEAQ in the germline V gene. Losses at the gene ends were 5 bases for V and 1 base for J; bases not matched to a gene: 9. The CDR3 totals 16 residues. CDR3 sequence: CASSRGQGGKNTEAFF. CDR3 DNA sequence: TGTGCCAGCAGCCGAGGACAGGGAGGGAAGAACACTGAAGCTTTCTTT.

This chain links TRBV11-2 with TRBJ1-1; D call uncertain. CDR1 is SGHAT, CDR2 FQNNGV, per germline. This CDR3 is 15 amino acids long. Trimming took 2 bases from V and 3 from J, leaving 13 bases between them. The CDR3 nucleotides are TGTGCCAGCAGCTTATTGGGCAGGAGGGACACTGAAGCTTTCTTT. It encodes CASSLLGRRDTEAFF.

This clonotype was seen ten or more times. The chain carries TRBV7-2 and TRBJ1-2; 8 bases align to TRBD1. The germline CDR1 and CDR2 sequences are SGHTA and FQGNSA. With 1 base clipped from V and 7 bases from J, the junction kept 8 bases outside the gene matches. The CDR3 length is 15 residues. DNA of the CDR3: TGTGCCAGCAGCTTAGAGAGACAGGGGAGGAGTGGCTACACCTTC. Its translation is CASSLERQGRSGYTF.

About this clonotype: This sequence may be a read error, since a much larger clone differs from it by one base. V gene TRBV12-3 or TRBV12-4 combines with J gene TRBJ2-7; D is unresolved. Between the trimmed V and J ends, which lost 6 bases and 6 bases, there was a span of 15 bases. There are 13 residues in the CDR3. DNA of the CDR3: TGTGCCAGCAGCCGTAGCTACCAGGTCGAGCAGTACTTC. It specifies CASSRSYQVEQYF.

The rearrangement joins TRBV2 to TRBJ1-2; D is perhaps TRBD1 (6 bases). Trimming cost V 6 bases and J 4 bases, with 15 bases left between them. The germline CDR1 and CDR2 sequences are SNHLY and FYNNEI. The CDR3 sequence is 14 residues long. As DNA, the CDR3 is TGTGCCAGCAGCGGAAAACAGGGTGGCTATGGCTACACCTTC. This translates into CASSGKQGGYGYTF.

The table lists this clonotype with a few counts. The V gene is TRBV12-3 or TRBV12-4, the J gene TRBJ2-5, with D possibly TRBD1 on 5 matching bases. Trimming left V 1 base short and J 5 bases short, with 14 bases between. The CDR3 runs to 15 residues. CDR3 region: CASSLEGRASETQYF. CDR3 DNA: TGTGCCAGCAGTTTAGAGGGCAGGGCATCGGAGACCCAGTACTTC.

The CDR3 loop reads CASSSGPGLGSFQETQYF. The CDR3 DNA is TGTGCCAGCAGTTCCGGCCCGGGACTGGGATCCTTCCAAGAGACCCAGTACTTC. The chain has TRBV28 and TRBJ2-5, with a weak D call TRBD2 (6 bases). This CDR3 region has 18 residues. The germline V gene has CDR1 MDHEN and CDR2 SYDVKM. V was trimmed by 4 bases and J by 1 base, leaving 22 bases between them.

The chain couples TRBV28 to TRBJ1-2; D perhaps matches TRBD1 (6 bases). This CDR3 has 16 amino acids. Germline V lookup: CDR1 MDHEN, CDR2 SYDVKM. The germline V and J ends were trimmed by 5 bases and 4 bases, with 20 bases remaining between them. The CDR3 sequence: CASSEGGGRLGYGYTF. CDR3 nucleotide sequence: TGTGCCAGCAGTGAAGGGGGGGGGCGCCTGGGCTATGGCTACACCTTC.

V and J are TRBV12-3 or TRBV12-4 and TRBJ1-2; 8 positions agree with TRBD1. This CDR3 contains 12 residues. The V segment lost 5 bases and the J segment 8 bases; nucleotides outside the gene matches: 4. The CDR3 sequence: CASSLTGVGYTF. CDR3 DNA sequence: TGTGCCAGCAGTCTGACAGGGGTCGGCTACACCTTC.

This clonotype was counted ten times or more. The genes are TRBV7-3 and TRBJ2-5, with D possibly TRBD2 on 6 matching bases. Germline V gives CDR1 SGHTA, CDR2 FQGTGA. Trimming cost V 4 bases and J 4 bases, with 16 bases left between them. CDR3 length: 15 residues. CDR3 nucleotide sequence: TGTGCCAGCAGCTCCCAGGGACTCCTAGGAGAGACCCAGTACTTC. It yields the protein CASSSQGLLGETQYF.

This clonotype was picked up a small number of times. V gene TRBV4-2 combines with J gene TRBJ2-3, with D hard to call. Germline V gene lookup returns CDR1 LGHNA and CDR2 YNFKEQ. The V and J ends lost 3 bases and 4 bases respectively, with 17 bases between them. This CDR3 is 16 amino acids long. CDR3 sequence (DNA): TGTGCCAGCAGCCATGGAGCTAGTGATGCAGCAGATACGCAGTATTTT. Translating it yields CASSHGASDAADTQYF.

This clonotype has only a few counts. The chain combines TRBV25-1 with TRBJ1-6; D call uncertain. The germline V gene encodes CDR1 MGHDK and CDR2 SYGVNS. CDR3 length: 13 residues. The V end lost 3 bases, the J end lost 7 bases, and 7 bases lay between the germline ends. The CDR3, as DNA: TGTGCCAGCAGTGAGTTGGGAAATTCACCCCTCCACTTT. This encodes CASSELGNSPLHF.

The sample holds many counts of this clonotype. The V gene is TRBV12-3 or TRBV12-4, the J gene TRBJ1-1; a possible D gene is TRBD1 (5 bases). CDR3 size: 16 residues. V lost 4 bases, J lost 1 base, and 16 bases lay in between. CDR3 amino acids: CASSSSGAARNTEAFF. CDR3 DNA sequence: TGTGCCAGCAGTTCATCCGGGGCCGCCAGGAACACTGAAGCTTTCTTT.

This sequence joins TRBV27 and TRBJ1-1, with a tentative D call TRBD1 (6 bases). The CDR3 consists of 14 residues. V lost 6 bases and J lost 1, with 12 bases in between. Germline V CDR1 and CDR2: MNHEY, SMNVEV (reference sequence). CDR3 loop: CASSRQVTNTEAFF. CDR3 in DNA: TGTGCCAGCAGCAGACAGGTTACGAACACTGAAGCTTTCTTT.